This T cell receptor (beta chain) was obtained from a study of shared clonotypes between healthy human individuals. CDR3 length: 15 residues. Unmatched junction bases numbered 9, after V lost 5 bases and J lost 3 bases. From germline, CDR1 is MGHDK and CDR2 SYGVNS. Some 30,000 T cell genomes, or roughly 200 ng DNA, went into the sorted-subset replicate PCRs. Some clones are missing from TCRdb's copy, which holds only in-frame ones; the method was immunoSEQ multiplex PCR. Of roughly 1,100,000 clones in the sample, approximately 68% were seen once. The chain is built from TRBV25-1 and TRBJ2-7, with 8 bases fitting TRBD1. What was sequenced was memory CD4+ T cells sorted from blood. This sample's subset: CD45RA-negative fraction. The sequence was collected from a man between 18 and 29 years old in good health. CDR3 nucleotides: TGTGCCAGCAGTCGCGCCGGGACAGGTGACTACGAGCAGTACTTC. The encoded protein is CASSRAGTGDYEQYF.